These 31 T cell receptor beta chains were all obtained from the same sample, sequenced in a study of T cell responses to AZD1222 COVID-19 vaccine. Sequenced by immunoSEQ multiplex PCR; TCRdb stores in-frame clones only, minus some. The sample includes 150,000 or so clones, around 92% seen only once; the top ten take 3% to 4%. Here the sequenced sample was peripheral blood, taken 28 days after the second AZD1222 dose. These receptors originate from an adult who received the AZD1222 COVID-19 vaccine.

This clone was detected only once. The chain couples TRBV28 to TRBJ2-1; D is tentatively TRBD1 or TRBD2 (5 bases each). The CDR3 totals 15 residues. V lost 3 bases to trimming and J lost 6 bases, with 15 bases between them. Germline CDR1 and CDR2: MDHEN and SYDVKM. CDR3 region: CASSLLQTGRNEQFF. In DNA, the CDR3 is TGTGCCAGCAGTTTGTTGCAGACGGGACGCAATGAGCAGTTCTTC.

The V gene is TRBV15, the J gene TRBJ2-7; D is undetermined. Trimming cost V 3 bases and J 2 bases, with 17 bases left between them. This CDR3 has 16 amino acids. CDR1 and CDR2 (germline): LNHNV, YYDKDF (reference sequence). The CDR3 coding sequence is TGTGCCACCAGCAGGGGAAGCCCGCCCCTCACCTACGAGCAGTACTTC. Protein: CATSRGSPPLTYEQYF. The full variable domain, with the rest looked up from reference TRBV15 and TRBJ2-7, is DAMVIQNPRYQVTQFGKPVTLSCSQTLNHNVMYWYQQKSSQAPKLLFHYYDKDFNNEADTPDNFQSRRPNTSFCFLDIRSPGLGDTAMYLCATSRGSPPLTYEQYFGPGTRLTVT.

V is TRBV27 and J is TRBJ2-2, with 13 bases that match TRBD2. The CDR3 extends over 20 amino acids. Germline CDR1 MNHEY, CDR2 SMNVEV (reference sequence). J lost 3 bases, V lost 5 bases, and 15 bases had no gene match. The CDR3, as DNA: TGTGCCAGCAGTCACCGAAGACCGGGACTAGCGGGAAAGCACACCGGGGAGCTGTTTTTT. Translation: CASSHRRPGLAGKHTGELFF.

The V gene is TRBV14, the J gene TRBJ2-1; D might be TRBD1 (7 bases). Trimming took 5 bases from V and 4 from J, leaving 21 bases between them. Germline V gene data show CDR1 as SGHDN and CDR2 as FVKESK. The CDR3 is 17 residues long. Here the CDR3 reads CASSERLGGGIYNEQFF. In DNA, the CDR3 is TGTGCCAGCAGCGAACGACTAGGGGGCGGGATTTACAATGAGCAGTTCTTC.

For the CDR3, the DNA is TGTGCCAGCAGTGAACTTACGGGGCTAGCTGCTCAAGAGACCCAGTACTTC. Encoded protein: CASSELTGLAAQETQYF. This sequence joins TRBV2 and TRBJ2-5, with D possibly called TRBD1 or TRBD2 (5 bases each). Germline-derived CDR1 and CDR2 are SNHLY and FYNNEI. CDR3 length equals 17 residues. V was trimmed by 2 bases and J by 2 bases, leaving 18 bases between them.

The CDR3 loop reads CASSLVSEMTQYF. In DNA form, the CDR3 reads TGTGCCAGCAGCTTGGTGTCAGAAATGACCCAGTACTTC. The V and J genes are TRBV5-4 and TRBJ2-5; D ambiguous. Trimming left V 0 bases short and J 7 bases short, with 10 bases between. CDR1 is SGHNT and CDR2 is YYREEE in the germline V gene (reference sequence). The CDR3 length is 13 residues.

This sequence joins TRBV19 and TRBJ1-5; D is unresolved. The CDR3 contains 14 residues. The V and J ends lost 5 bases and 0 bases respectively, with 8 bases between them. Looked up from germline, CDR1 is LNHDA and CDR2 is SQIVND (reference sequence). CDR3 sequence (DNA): TGTGCCAGTAGTGAGGGTAATAGCAATCAGCCCCAGCATTTT. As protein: CASSEGNSNQPQHF. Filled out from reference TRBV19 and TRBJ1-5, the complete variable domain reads DGGITQSPKYLFRKEGQNVTLSCEQNLNHDAMYWYRQDPGQGLRLIYYSQIVNDFQKGDIAEGYSVSREKKESFPLTVTSAQKNPTAFYLCASSEGNSNQPQHFGDGTRLSIL.

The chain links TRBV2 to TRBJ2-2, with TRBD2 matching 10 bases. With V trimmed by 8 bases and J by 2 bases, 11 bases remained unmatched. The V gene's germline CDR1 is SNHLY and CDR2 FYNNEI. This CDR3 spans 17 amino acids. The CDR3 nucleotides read TGTGCCAGCCGTACGGAAAGCGGGAGGGGAAACACCGGGGAGCTGTTTTTT. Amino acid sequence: CASRTESGRGNTGELFF.

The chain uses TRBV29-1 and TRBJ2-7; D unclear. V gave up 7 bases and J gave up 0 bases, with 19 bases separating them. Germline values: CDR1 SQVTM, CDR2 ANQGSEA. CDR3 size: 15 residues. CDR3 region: CSGAISRPSSYEQYF. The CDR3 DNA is TGCAGCGGGGCAATCTCGAGACCCAGCTCCTACGAGCAGTACTTC.

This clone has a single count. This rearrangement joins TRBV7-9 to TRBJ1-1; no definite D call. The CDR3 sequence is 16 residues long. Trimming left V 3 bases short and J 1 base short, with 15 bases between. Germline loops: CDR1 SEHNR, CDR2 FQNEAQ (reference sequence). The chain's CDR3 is CASSFLAFNENTEAFF. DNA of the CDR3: TGTGCCAGCAGCTTCCTAGCTTTTAACGAGAACACTGAAGCTTTCTTT.

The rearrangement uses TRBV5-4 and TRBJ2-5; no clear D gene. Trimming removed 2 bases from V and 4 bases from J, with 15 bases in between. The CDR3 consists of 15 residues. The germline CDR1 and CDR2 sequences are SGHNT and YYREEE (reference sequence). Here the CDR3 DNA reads TGTGCCAGCAGCTTTGTCCCGACCGCAGGAGAGACCCAGTACTTC. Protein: CASSFVPTAGETQYF.

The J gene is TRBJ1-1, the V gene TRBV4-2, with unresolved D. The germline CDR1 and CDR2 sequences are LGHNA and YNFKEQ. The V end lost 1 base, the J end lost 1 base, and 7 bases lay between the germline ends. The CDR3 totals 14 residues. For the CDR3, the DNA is TGTGCCAGCAGCCAAGTCTCGCGGAACACTGAAGCTTTCTTT. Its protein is CASSQVSRNTEAFF.

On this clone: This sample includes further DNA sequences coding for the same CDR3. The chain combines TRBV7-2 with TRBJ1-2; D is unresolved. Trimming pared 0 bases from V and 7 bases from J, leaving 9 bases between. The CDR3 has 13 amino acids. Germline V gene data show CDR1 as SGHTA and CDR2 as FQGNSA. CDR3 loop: CASSLAGSGGYTF. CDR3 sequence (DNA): TGTGCCAGCAGCTTAGCTGGGAGTGGTGGCTACACCTTC.

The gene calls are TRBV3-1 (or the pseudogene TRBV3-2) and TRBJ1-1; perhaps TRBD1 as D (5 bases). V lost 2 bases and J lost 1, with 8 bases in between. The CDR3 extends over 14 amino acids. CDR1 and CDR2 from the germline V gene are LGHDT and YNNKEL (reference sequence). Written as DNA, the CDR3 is TGTGCCAGCAGCCAAAGACAGACGAACACTGAAGCTTTCTTT. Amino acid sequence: CASSQRQTNTEAFF.

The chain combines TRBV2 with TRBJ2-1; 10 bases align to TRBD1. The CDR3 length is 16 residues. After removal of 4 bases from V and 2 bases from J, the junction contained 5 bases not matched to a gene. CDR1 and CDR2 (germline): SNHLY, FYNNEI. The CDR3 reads CASSGTTGGTYNEQFF. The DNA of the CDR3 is TGTGCCAGCAGTGGGACGACAGGGGGCACCTACAATGAGCAGTTCTTC.

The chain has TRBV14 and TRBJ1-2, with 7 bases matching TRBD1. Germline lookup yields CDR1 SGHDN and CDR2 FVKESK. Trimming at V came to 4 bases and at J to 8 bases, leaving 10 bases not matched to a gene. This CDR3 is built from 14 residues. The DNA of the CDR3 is TGTGCCAGCAGCCCTCAAAGGAACAGGGGAGGCTACACCTTC. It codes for CASSPQRNRGGYTF.

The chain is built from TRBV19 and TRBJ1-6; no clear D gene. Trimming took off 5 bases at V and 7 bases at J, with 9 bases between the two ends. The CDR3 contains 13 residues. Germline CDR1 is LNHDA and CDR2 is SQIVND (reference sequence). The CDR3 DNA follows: TGTGCCAGTAGTTGGGATGGGAATTCACCCCTCCACTTT. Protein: CASSWDGNSPLHF.

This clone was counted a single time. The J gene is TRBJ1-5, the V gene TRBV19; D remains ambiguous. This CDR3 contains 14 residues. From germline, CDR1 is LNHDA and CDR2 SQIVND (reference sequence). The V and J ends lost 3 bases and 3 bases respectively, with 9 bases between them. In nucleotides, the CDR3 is TGTGCCAGTAGTATCCCCGGGGACAATCAGCCCCAGCATTTT. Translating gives CASSIPGDNQPQHF.

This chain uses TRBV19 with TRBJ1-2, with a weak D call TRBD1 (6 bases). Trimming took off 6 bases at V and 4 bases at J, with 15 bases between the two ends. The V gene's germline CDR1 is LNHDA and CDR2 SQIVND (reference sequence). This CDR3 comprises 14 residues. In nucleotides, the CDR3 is TGTGCCAGTAGGAGTACAGGGATCGTCTATGGCTACACCTTC. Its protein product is CASRSTGIVYGYTF.

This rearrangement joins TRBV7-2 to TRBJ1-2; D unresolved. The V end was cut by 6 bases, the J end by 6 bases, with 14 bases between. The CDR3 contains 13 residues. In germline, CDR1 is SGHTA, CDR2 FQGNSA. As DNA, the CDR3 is TGTGCCAGCAGTCCCGAGGCGGGCCATGGCTACACCTTC. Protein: CASSPEAGHGYTF.

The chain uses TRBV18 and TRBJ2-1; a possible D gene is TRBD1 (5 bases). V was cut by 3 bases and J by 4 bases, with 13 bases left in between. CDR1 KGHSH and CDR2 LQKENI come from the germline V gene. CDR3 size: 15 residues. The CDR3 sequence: CASSPEQEAYNEQFF. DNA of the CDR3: TGTGCCAGCTCACCCGAACAGGAAGCGTACAATGAGCAGTTCTTC.

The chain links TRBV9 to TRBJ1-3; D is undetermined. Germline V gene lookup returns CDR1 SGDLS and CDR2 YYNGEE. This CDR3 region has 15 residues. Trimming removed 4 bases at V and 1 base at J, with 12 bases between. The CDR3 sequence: CASSLTFGSGNTIYF. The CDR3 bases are TGTGCCAGCAGCTTAACCTTCGGATCTGGAAACACCATATATTTT.

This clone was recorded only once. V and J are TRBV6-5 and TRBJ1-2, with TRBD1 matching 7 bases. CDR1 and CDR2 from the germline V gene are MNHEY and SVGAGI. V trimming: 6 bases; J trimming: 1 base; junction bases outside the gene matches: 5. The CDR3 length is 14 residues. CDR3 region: CASSSNRGNYGYTF. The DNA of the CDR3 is TGTGCCAGCAGCTCCAACAGGGGTAACTATGGCTACACCTTC.

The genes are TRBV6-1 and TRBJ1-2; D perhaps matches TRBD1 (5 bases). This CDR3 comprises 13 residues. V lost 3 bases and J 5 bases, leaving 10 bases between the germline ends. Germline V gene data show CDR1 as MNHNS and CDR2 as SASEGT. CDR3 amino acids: CASSDPGPYGYTF. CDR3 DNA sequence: TGTGCCAGCAGTGATCCGGGACCATATGGCTACACCTTC.

CDR3 nucleotides: TGTGCCAGCAGTGGAACGGTTTCCCAGGGGGCCGCTGAAGCTTTCTTT. Its protein is CASSGTVSQGAAEAFF. This chain joins TRBV2 and TRBJ1-1; 8 nucleotides agree with TRBD1. Germline V CDR1 and CDR2: SNHLY, FYNNEI. The ends lost 4 bases at V and 6 bases at J; junction bases unmatched: 13. The length of the CDR3 is 16 residues. The whole variable domain, remainder taken from reference TRBV2 and TRBJ1-1, is EPEVTQTPSHQVTQMGQEVILRCVPISNHLYFYWYRQILGQKVEFLVSFYNNEISEKSEIFDDQFSVERPDGSNFTLKIRSTKLEDSAMYFCASSGTVSQGAAEAFFGQGTRLTVV.

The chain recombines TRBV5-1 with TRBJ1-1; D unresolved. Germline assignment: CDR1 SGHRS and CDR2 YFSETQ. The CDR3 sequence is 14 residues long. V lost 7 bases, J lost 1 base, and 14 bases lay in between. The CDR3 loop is CASVSLPGNTEAFF. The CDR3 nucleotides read TGCGCCAGCGTCTCTCTCCCGGGGAACACTGAAGCTTTCTTT.

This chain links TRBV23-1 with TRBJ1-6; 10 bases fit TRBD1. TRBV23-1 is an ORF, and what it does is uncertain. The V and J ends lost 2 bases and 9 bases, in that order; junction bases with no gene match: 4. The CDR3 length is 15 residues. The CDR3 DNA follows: TGCGCCAGCAGTCAACTAAGGGACAGGGGTTCACCCCTCCACTTT. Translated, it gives CASSQLRDRGSPLHF.

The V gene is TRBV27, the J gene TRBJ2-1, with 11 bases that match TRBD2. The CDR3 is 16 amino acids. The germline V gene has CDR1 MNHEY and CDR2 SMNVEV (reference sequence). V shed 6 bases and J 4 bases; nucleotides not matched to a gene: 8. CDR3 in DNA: TGTGCCAGCAGCGAGGTAGCGGGAGGGCCTTACAATGAGCAGTTCTTC. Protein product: CASSEVAGGPYNEQFF.

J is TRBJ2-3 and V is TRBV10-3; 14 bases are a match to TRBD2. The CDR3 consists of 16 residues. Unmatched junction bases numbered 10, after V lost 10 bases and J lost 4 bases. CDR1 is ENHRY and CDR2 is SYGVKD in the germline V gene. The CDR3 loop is CATIGGTSGSPDTQYF. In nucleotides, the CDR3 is TGTGCCACCATAGGGGGGACTAGCGGGAGTCCAGATACGCAGTATTTT.

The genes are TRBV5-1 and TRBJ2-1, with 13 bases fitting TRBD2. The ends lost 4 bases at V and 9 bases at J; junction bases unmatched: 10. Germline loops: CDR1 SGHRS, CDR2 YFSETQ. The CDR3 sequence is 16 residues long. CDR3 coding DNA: TGCGCCAGCAGCCCGAGGACTAGCGGGAGTTCCGGTGAGCAGTTCTTC. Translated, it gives CASSPRTSGSSGEQFF.

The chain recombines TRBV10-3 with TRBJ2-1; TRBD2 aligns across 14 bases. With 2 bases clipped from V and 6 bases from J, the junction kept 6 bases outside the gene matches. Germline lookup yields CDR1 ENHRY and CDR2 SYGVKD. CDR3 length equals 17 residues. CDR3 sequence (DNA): TGTGCCATCAGTGAGACCGGGACTAGCGGGAGCGGCAATGAGCAGTTCTTC. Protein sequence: CAISETGTSGSGNEQFF.